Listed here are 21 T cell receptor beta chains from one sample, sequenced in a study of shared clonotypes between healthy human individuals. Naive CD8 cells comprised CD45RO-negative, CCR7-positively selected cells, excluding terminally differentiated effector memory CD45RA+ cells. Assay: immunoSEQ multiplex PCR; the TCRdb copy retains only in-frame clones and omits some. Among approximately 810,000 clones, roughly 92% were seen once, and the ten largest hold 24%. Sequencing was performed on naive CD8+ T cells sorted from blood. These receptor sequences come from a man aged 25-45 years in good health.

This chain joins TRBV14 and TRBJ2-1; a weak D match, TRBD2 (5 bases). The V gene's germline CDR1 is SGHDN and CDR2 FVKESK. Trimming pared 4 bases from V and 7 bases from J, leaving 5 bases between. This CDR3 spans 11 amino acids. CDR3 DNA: TGTGCCAGCAGCCCGGGGAATGAGCAGTTCTTC. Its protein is CASSPGNEQFF.

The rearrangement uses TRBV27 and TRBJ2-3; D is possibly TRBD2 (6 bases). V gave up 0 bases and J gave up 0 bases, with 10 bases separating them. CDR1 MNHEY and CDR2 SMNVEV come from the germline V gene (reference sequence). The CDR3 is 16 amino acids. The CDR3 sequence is CASSLSRGLSTDTQYF. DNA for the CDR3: TGTGCCAGCAGTTTATCCCGGGGACTGAGCACAGATACGCAGTATTTT.

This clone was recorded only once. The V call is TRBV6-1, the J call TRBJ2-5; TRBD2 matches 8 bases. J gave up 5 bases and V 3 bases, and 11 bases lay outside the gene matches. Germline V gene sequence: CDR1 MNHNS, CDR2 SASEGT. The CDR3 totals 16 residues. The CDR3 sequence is CASSELTSGDRETQYF. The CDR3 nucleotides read TGTGCCAGCAGTGAGCTAACTAGCGGAGATCGCGAGACCCAGTACTTC.

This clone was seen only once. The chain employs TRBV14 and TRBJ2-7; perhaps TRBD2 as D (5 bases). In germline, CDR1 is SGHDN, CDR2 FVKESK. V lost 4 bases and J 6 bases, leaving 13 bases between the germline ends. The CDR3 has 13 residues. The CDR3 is CASSLGRRGEQYF. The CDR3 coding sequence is TGTGCCAGCAGCCTTGGTCGCCGGGGCGAGCAGTACTTC. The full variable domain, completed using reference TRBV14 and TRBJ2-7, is EAGVTQFPSHSVIEKGQTVTLRCDPISGHDNLYWYRRVMGKEIKFLLHFVKESKQDESGMPNNRFLAERTGGTYSTLKVQPAELEDSGVYFCASSLGRRGEQYFGPGTRLTVT.

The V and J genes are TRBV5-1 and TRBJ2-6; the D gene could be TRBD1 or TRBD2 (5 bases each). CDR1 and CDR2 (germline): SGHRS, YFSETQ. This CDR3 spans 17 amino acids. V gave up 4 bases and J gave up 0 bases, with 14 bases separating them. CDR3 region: CASSLGTVLSGANVLTF. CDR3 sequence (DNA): TGCGCCAGCAGCCTTGGGACGGTCCTCTCTGGGGCCAACGTCCTGACTTTC. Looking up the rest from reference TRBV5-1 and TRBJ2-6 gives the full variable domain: KAGVTQTPRYLIKTRGQQVTLSCSPISGHRSVSWYQQTPGQGLQFLFEYFSETQRNKGNFPGRFSGRQFSNSRSEMNVSTLELGDSALYLCASSLGTVLSGANVLTFGAGSRLTVL.

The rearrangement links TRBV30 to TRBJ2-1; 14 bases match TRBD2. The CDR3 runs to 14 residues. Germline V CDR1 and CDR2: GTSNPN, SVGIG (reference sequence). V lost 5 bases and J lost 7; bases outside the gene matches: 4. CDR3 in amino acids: CAWGGLAGENEQFF. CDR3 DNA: TGTGCCTGGGGGGGACTAGCGGGAGAAAATGAGCAGTTCTTC.

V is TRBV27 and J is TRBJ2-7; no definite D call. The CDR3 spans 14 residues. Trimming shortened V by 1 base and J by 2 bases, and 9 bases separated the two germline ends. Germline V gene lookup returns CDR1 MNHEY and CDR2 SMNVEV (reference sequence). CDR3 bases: TGTGCCAGCAGTTTATGGCCAGGAACCTACGAGCAGTACTTC. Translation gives CASSLWPGTYEQYF.

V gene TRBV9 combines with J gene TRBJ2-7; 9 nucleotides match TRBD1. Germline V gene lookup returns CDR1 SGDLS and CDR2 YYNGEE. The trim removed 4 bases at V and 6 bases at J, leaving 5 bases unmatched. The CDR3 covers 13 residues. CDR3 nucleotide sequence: TGTGCCAGCAGCCCCCGGACAGGGGTCGAGCAGTACTTC. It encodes CASSPRTGVEQYF.

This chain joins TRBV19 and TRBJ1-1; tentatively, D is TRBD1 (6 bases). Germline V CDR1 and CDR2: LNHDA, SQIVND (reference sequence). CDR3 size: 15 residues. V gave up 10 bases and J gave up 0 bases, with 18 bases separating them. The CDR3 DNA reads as TGTGCCATCCTTCCCGGGGGACAAATGAACACTGAAGCTTTCTTT. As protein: CAILPGGQMNTEAFF.

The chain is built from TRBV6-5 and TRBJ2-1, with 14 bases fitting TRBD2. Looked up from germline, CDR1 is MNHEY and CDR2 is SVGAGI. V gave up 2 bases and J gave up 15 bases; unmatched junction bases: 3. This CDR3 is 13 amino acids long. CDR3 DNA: TGTGCCAGCAGTTACGGGACTAGCGGGAGTCTGTTCTTC. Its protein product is CASSYGTSGSLFF.

CDR3 loop: CASSQPMSVSESGTYNEQFF. The DNA for the CDR3 is TGTGCCAGCAGCCAGCCCATGTCGGTCTCTGAGAGCGGAACCTACAATGAGCAGTTCTTC. This sequence joins TRBV9 and TRBJ2-1, with D possibly TRBD2 on 5 matching bases. The V end was cut by 4 bases, the J end by 2 bases, with 28 bases between. Germline V gene lookup returns CDR1 SGDLS and CDR2 YYNGEE. CDR3 length: 20 amino acids.

Here the CDR3 reads CASSSYRTYEQYF. The CDR3 DNA reads TGTGCCAGCAGCTCGTATCGCACCTACGAGCAGTACTTC. The chain carries TRBV7-2 and TRBJ2-7; D is ambiguous. Trimming removed 4 bases at V and 2 bases at J, with 9 bases between. CDR1 is SGHTA and CDR2 is FQGNSA in the germline V gene. This CDR3 has 13 amino acids.

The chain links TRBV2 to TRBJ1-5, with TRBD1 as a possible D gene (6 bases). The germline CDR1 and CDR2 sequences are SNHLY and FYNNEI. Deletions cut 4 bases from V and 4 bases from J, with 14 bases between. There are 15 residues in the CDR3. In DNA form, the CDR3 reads TGTGCCAGCAGTGGCCGGGACACCCTGAATCAGCCCCAGCATTTT. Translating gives CASSGRDTLNQPQHF.

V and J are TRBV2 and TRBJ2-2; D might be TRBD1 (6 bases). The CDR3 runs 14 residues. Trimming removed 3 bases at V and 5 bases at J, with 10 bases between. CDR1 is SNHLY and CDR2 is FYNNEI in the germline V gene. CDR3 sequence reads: CASSEGAFTGELFF. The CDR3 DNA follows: TGTGCCAGCAGTGAGGGGGCGTTTACCGGGGAGCTGTTTTTT.

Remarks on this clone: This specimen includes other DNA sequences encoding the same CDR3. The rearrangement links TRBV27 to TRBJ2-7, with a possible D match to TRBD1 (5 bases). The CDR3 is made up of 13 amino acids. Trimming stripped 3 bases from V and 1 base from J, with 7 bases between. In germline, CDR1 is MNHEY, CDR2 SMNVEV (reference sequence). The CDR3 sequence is CASSLTASYEQYF. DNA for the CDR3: TGTGCCAGCAGTTTGACAGCATCCTACGAGCAGTACTTC.

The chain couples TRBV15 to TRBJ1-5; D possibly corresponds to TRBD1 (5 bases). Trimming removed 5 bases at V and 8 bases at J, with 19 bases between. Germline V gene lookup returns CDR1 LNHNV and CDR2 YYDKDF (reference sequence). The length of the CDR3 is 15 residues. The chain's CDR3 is CATSDGLRGREPQHF. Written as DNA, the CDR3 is TGTGCCACCAGCGACGGACTGAGGGGCAGGGAGCCCCAGCATTTT.

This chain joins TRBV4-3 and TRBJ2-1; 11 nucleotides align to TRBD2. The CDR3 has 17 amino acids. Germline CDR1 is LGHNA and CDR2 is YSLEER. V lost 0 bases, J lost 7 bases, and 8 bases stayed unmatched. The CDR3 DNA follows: TGCGCCAGCAGCCAAGAAGAACGGACTAGCGGGCTGAATGAGCAGTTCTTC. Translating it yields CASSQEERTSGLNEQFF.

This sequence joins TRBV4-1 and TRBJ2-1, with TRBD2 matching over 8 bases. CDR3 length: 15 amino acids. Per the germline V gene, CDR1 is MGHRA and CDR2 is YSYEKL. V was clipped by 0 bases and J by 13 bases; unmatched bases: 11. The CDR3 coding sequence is TGCGCCAGCAGCCAAGATCAGGGGAGCGGGAGCGACCAGTTCTTC. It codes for CASSQDQGSGSDQFF.

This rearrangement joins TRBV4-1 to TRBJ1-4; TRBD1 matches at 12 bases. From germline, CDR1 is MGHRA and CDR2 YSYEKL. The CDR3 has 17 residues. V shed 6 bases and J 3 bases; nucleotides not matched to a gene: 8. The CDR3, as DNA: TGCGCCAGCAGTCCCCGGGACAGGGGGCTTGCTAATGAAAAACTGTTTTTT. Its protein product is CASSPRDRGLANEKLFF.

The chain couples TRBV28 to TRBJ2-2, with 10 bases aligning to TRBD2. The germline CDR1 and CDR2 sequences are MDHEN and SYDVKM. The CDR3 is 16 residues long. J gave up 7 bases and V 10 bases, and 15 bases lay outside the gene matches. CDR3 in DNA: TGTGCCACCACCTCCGGACTAGCGGAGGGTGGCGGGGAGCTGTTTTTT. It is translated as CATTSGLAEGGGELFF.

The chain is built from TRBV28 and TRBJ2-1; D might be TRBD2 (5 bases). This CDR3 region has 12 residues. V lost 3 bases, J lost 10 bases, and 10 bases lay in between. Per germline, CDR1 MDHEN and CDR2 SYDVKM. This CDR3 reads CASSFMASEQFF. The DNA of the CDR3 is TGTGCCAGCAGTTTTATGGCTAGCGAGCAGTTCTTC.